A selection of T cell receptor beta chains follows, all from one sample in a study of T cells in Graves' hyperthyroidism and ophthalmopathy. TCRdb passed the multiplex PCR reads through MiXCR, listing each CDR3 protein once. The sample shows approximately 560,000 distinct CDR3 sequences, around 45% of them seen only once. What was sequenced was peripheral blood or thyroid tissue (not recorded which). The receptors derive from a young woman with Graves' hyperthyroidism. Both conserved end residues are part of each CDR3. Fields, in order: J gene, D gene, clone size, V gene, CDR3 protein, CDR3 DNA. D genes are given only for firm matches. Size is omitted from some rows. Given values are once, few, many or a class for expanded clones.

j_gene: TRBJ2-5; d_gene: TRBD1; abundance: -; v_gene: TRBV20-1; CDR3aa: CSARIDTGATETQYF; CDR3nt: TGCAGTGCTAGGATTGACACAGGGGCTACAGAGACCCAGTACTTC
j_gene: TRBJ2-6; d_gene: -; abundance: many; v_gene: TRBV24-1; CDR3aa: CATSDAPEGSGANVLTF; CDR3nt: TGTGCCACCAGTGATGCCCCGGAAGGCTCTGGGGCCAACGTCCTGACTTTC
j_gene: TRBJ1-2; d_gene: -; abundance: -; v_gene: TRBV29-1; CDR3aa: CSVQGTLPDYGYTF; CDR3nt: TGCAGCGTTCAGGGGACCCTACCGGACTATGGCTACACCTTC
j_gene: TRBJ1-2; d_gene: -; abundance: few; v_gene: TRBV6-5; CDR3aa: CASSYEEGDYTF; CDR3nt: TGTGCCAGCAGTTACGAGGAGGGAGACTACACCTTC
j_gene: TRBJ1-2; d_gene: -; abundance: many; v_gene: TRBV15; CDR3aa: CATSRDLEPIYGYTF; CDR3nt: TGTGCCACCAGCAGAGATCTTGAGCCAATCTATGGCTACACCTTC
j_gene: TRBJ2-7; d_gene: -; abundance: -; v_gene: TRBV7-9; CDR3aa: CASSSDSLDTQYF; CDR3nt: TGTGCCAGCAGCTCGGACAGTCTAGATACGCAGTACTTC
j_gene: TRBJ1-1; d_gene: -; abundance: many; v_gene: TRBV29-1; CDR3aa: CSVVYENTEAFF; CDR3nt: TGCAGCGTTGTTTACGAGAACACTGAAGCTTTCTTT
j_gene: TRBJ1-5; d_gene: -; abundance: -; v_gene: TRBV7-9; CDR3aa: CASSQDGTSNQPQHF; CDR3nt: TGTGCCAGCAGCCAAGATGGGACAAGCAATCAGCCCCAGCATTTT
j_gene: TRBJ1-1; d_gene: -; abundance: many; v_gene: TRBV19; CDR3aa: CASSIPDRYTEAFF; CDR3nt: TGTGCCAGTAGTATTCCTGACCGATACACTGAAGCTTTCTTT
j_gene: TRBJ1-2; d_gene: -; abundance: -; v_gene: TRBV20-1; CDR3aa: CSARRAGISKGYTF; CDR3nt: TGCAGTGCTAGACGGGCGGGCATTTCTAAAGGCTACACCTTC